One and the same sample provided the 17 T cell receptor beta chains below, sequenced in a study of blood T cells in healthy people across ages (dated by TCRdb to between 2014 and 2016). The library was obtained by 5' RACE. The sequencer listed for this sample is Illumina HiSeq 2500. A second PCR of about 7 to 12 cycles was performed with a sample-barcoded 5' primer and a J-beta primer mix. TCRdb took the public reads, trimmed them with fastp at Q25, ran MiXCR for clone calling and kept in-frame beta chains. One record per CDR3 amino acid sequence lists the most common genes and DNA. Across this sample there are 1.5 million or so distinct CDR3 sequences, with around 42% seen only once. The ten biggest clones cover 7.9% of the sample. The sample taken for sequencing was blood. The receptor set was obtained from a woman aged 18-29 years in good health.

This clonotype was seen more than once but under ten times. The chain has TRBV7-9 and TRBJ1-1, with TRBD1 matching 7 bases. The CDR3 contains 15 residues. CDR1 is SEHNR and CDR2 is FQNEAQ in the germline V gene (reference sequence). The V segment lost 3 bases and the J segment 0 bases; nucleotides outside the gene matches: 4. The CDR3 nucleotides read TGTGCCAGCAGCTTTCTGACAGGGCTGAACACTGAAGCTTTCTTT. This gives the protein CASSFLTGLNTEAFF.

The chain couples TRBV2 to TRBJ2-5; no clear D gene. Germline CDR1 SNHLY, CDR2 FYNNEI. The V end was cut by 7 bases, the J end by 0 bases, with 9 bases between. The CDR3 contains 13 residues. CDR3 sequence: CASMWNNQETQYF. The CDR3 DNA is TGTGCCAGCATGTGGAACAACCAAGAGACCCAGTACTTC. Based on the CDR3 plus reference TRBV2 and TRBJ2-5, the full variable domain is EPEVTQTPSHQVTQMGQEVILRCVPISNHLYFYWYRQILGQKVEFLVSFYNNEISEKSEIFDDQFSVERPDGSNFTLKIRSTKLEDSAMYFCASMWNNQETQYFGPGTRLLVL.

This clonotype was detected only a few times. The rearrangement joins TRBV20-1 to TRBJ2-7, with D possibly matching TRBD2 (6 bases). The CDR3 length is 15 residues. Trimming left V 1 base short and J 0 bases short, with 13 bases between. Germline CDR1 reads DFQATT; CDR2 reads SNEGSKA (reference sequence). The CDR3 spells CSARGVRENSYEQYF. In DNA, the CDR3 is TGCAGTGCTAGAGGTGTTCGGGAGAACTCCTACGAGCAGTACTTC.

This sequence joins TRBV29-1 and TRBJ1-2; the D gene is possibly TRBD1 (5 bases). V lost 4 bases and J 7 bases, leaving 13 bases between the germline ends. Germline V gene lookup returns CDR1 SQVTM and CDR2 ANQGSEA. The CDR3 is 12 amino acids. The CDR3, as DNA: TGCAGCGTTGTGGGCAGGGCCGCTGGCTACACCTTC. This codes for CSVVGRAAGYTF.

This clonotype was counted only a few times. J is TRBJ2-3 and V is TRBV2; possibly TRBD2 for D (5 bases). This CDR3 region has 15 residues. V gave up 3 bases and J gave up 2 bases, with 12 bases separating them. Germline CDR1 reads SNHLY; CDR2 reads FYNNEI. This CDR3 is CASSERASLTDTQYF. CDR3 nucleotide sequence: TGTGCCAGCAGTGAGAGGGCCAGTCTCACAGATACGCAGTATTTT.

J is TRBJ2-6 and V is TRBV6-2 or TRBV6-3, with 9 nucleotides matching TRBD1. Germline CDR1 and CDR2: MNHEY and SVGEGT. The junction had 5 bases not matched to a gene; V was cut back by 2 bases and J by 0 bases. The CDR3 extends over 18 amino acids. CDR3 protein: CASSYLGTGTSGANVLTF. CDR3 nucleotide sequence: TGTGCCAGCAGTTACCTCGGGACAGGGACCTCTGGGGCCAACGTCCTGACTTTC.

The chain recombines TRBV2 with TRBJ2-4; possibly TRBD2 for D (6 bases). CDR3 length equals 15 residues. Germline CDR1 is SNHLY and CDR2 is FYNNEI. Trimming shortened V by 5 bases and J by 9 bases, and 20 bases separated the two germline ends. CDR3 in amino acids: CASSRRDGAGSIQYF. CDR3 DNA: TGTGCCAGCAGTCGCCGGGACGGGGCGGGAAGCATTCAGTACTTC.

This clonotype was found once. The chain carries TRBV5-1 and TRBJ2-6; D not resolved. Germline V CDR1 and CDR2: SGHRS, YFSETQ. This CDR3 has 15 amino acids. Between the trimmed V and J ends, which lost 0 bases and 4 bases, there was a span of 8 bases. DNA for the CDR3: TGCGCCAGCAGCTTGGCACCCGGGGGGGCCAACGTCCTGACTTTC. This gives the protein CASSLAPGGANVLTF.

This clonotype was seen at least ten times. The chain has TRBV29-1 and TRBJ2-7, with no clear D. CDR3 size: 11 residues. Per the germline V gene, CDR1 is SQVTM and CDR2 is ANQGSEA. V dropped 4 bases and J dropped 5 bases, with 9 bases sitting between them. CDR3 in amino acids: CSVGMGDEQYF. The CDR3 DNA sequence: TGCAGCGTTGGGATGGGCGACGAGCAGTACTTC.

The rearrangement uses TRBV6-1 and TRBJ2-7, with 10 bases aligning to TRBD2. CDR1 MNHNS and CDR2 SASEGT come from the germline V gene. The length of the CDR3 is 15 residues. Losses at the gene ends were 1 base for V and 5 bases for J; bases not matched to a gene: 5. The DNA for the CDR3 is TGTGCCAGCAGTGAAGGGGCTAGCGGGAGAGACGAGCAGTACTTC. It yields the protein CASSEGASGRDEQYF.

This clonotype was observed a few times. The gene calls are TRBV27 and TRBJ1-6; weak D call: TRBD1 (5 bases). From germline, CDR1 is MNHEY and CDR2 SMNVEV (reference sequence). Trimming took off 2 bases at V and 7 bases at J, with 12 bases between the two ends. CDR3 length equals 15 residues. DNA of the CDR3: TGTGCCAGCAGTTTAACGGACACCATCAATTCACCCCTCCACTTT. Translation: CASSLTDTINSPLHF.

This clonotype was seen a few times. The rearrangement joins TRBV29-1 to TRBJ1-1; no clear D. This CDR3 has 13 amino acids. In germline, CDR1 is SQVTM, CDR2 ANQGSEA. Trimming removed 3 bases from V and 6 bases from J, with 14 bases in between. CDR3 nucleotides: TGCAGCGTTGAGGACGGGTTAAAGGCTGAAGCTTTCTTT. Amino acid sequence: CSVEDGLKAEAFF.

The chain employs TRBV5-1 and TRBJ2-1; unclear D gene. This CDR3 region has 15 residues. Germline V gene lookup returns CDR1 SGHRS and CDR2 YFSETQ. Trimming shortened V by 0 bases and J by 3 bases, and 10 bases separated the two germline ends. The CDR3 nucleotides are TGCGCCAGCAGCTTGGTTGGCGAAAACTACAATGAGCAGTTCTTC. It specifies CASSLVGENYNEQFF.

The chain's CDR3 is CASSSLGAAEAFF. CDR3 nucleotide sequence: TGCGCCAGCAGTTCCCTAGGGGCGGCTGAAGCTTTCTTT. The chain employs TRBV5-1 and TRBJ1-1, with a possible D match to TRBD1 (5 bases). The CDR3 loop spans 13 amino acids. V lost 5 bases, J lost 6 bases, and 14 bases lay in between. The germline V gene encodes CDR1 SGHRS and CDR2 YFSETQ.

The chain has TRBV7-2 and TRBJ2-1; 8 nucleotides match TRBD1. Germline V gene sequence: CDR1 SGHTA, CDR2 FQGNSA. Germline trimming cut 1 base from V and 4 bases from J; bases unmatched to any gene: 6. This CDR3 has 16 residues. CDR3 in amino acids: CASSLVWTGQYNEQFF. CDR3 DNA sequence: TGTGCCAGCAGCTTAGTTTGGACAGGGCAGTACAATGAGCAGTTCTTC.

This rearrangement joins TRBV11-2 to TRBJ1-2; the D is unclear. Germline CDR1 and CDR2: SGHAT and FQNNGV. CDR3 size: 14 residues. V dropped 0 bases and J dropped 2 bases, with 7 bases sitting between them. Here the CDR3 reads CASSLDPTNYGYTF. DNA for the CDR3: TGTGCCAGCAGCTTAGATCCAACGAACTATGGCTACACCTTC.

This clonotype came up many times. The rearrangement links TRBV29-1 to TRBJ2-1, with 10 nucleotides matching TRBD2. This CDR3 has 14 amino acids. Germline V lookup: CDR1 SQVTM, CDR2 ANQGSEA. The V gene end was trimmed by 5 bases and the J gene end by 7 bases; junction bases not matched to a gene: 8. This CDR3 is CSVLRSGRENEQFF. CDR3 coding DNA: TGCAGCGTTTTAAGGAGCGGGAGGGAAAATGAGCAGTTCTTC.